The present T cell receptor beta chain was sequenced within a study of T cell responses to AZD1222 COVID-19 vaccine. Whole-study context: Second doses at about 4 or about 12 weeks were pooled.

V shed 1 base and J shed 1 base, with 10 bases lying between them. Per germline, CDR1 SEHNR and CDR2 FQNEAQ (reference sequence). The CDR3 has 15 amino acids. This table comes from immunoSEQ multiplex PCR, and its TCRdb copy is limited to in-frame clones, with some not included. The table includes about 120,000 clones, about 83% detected once. The V and J genes are TRBV7-9 and TRBJ2-5; the D gene is possibly TRBD2 (7 bases). The receptor's source is an adult in good health. This sample comprised peripheral blood, obtained on day 0 of AZD1222 vaccination. CDR3 in DNA: TGTGCCAGCAGCTTAGGCGGGGGCTTCCAAGAGACCCAGTACTTC. Amino acid sequence: CASSLGGGFQETQYF.